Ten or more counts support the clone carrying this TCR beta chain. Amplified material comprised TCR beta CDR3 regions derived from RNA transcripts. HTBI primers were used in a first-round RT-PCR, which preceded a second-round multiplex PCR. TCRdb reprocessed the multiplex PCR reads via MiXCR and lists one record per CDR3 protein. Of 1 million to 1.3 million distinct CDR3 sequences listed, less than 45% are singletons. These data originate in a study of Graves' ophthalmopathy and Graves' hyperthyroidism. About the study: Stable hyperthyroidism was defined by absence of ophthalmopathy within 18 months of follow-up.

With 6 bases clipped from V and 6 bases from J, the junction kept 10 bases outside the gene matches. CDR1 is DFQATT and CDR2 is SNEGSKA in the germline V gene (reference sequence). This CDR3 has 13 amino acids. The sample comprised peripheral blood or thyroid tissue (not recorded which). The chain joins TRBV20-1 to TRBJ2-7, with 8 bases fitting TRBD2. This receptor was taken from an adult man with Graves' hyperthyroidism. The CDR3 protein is CSAPGVSGAEQYF. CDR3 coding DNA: TGCAGTGCCCCGGGGGTTAGCGGGGCCGAGCAGTACTTC.